This TCR beta chain was obtained from a study of cytomegalovirus exposure and HLA in healthy donors. Findings and caveats of the study: Apart from CMV serostatus, no immune exposure information was available. As a later analysis showed, several of the most significant clusters appeared to be linked to common viral pathogens.

The J segment lost 4 bases and the V segment lost 6 bases, leaving 9 bases of the junction unmatched. Germline-derived CDR1 and CDR2 are SGHDT and YYEEEE. This CDR3 contains 16 residues. In the case of this clone: The antigen is not known.

Researchers ran the PCR with 60 Vbeta and 13 Jbeta primers. This table comes from immunoSEQ multiplex PCR, and its TCRdb copy is limited to in-frame clones, with some not included. In the table there are about 110,000 clones, approximately 79% of which are singletons. Sequencing was performed on PBMCs. This rearrangement joins TRBV5-6 to TRBJ2-2; 10 positions match TRBD1. The clonotype was recovered from a man aged 25-40 years in good health and CMV-seropositive. CDR3 in amino acids: CASNSPGTGVTGELFF. CDR3 sequence (DNA): TGTGCCAGCAACTCTCCCGGGACAGGGGTCACCGGGGAGCTGTTTTTT.